This TCR beta chain was retrieved from a study of Ad26.COV2.S vaccination and SARS-CoV-2 variants. The wider study: Once or twice, 56 days apart, Ad26.COV2.S was delivered intramuscularly. Study conclusions and caveats: Vaccine recipients and placebo recipients showed similar non-spike TCR breadth. Post-vaccination breadth of spike-specific CD8+ and CD4+ T cell responses was reportedly substantial.

The J segment lost 3 bases and the V segment lost 4 bases, leaving 3 bases of the junction unmatched. The CDR3 has 12 residues. Germline loops: CDR1 SQVTM, CDR2 ANQGSEA. The treatment was: 15 to 20 received Ad26.COV2.S at low or high dose, single or two shots; five or six received placebo; per-sample allocation not given. Sampling took place 63 days after the first vaccine or placebo injection. Sequencing was performed with immunoSEQ multiplex PCR; in TCRdb, only in-frame clones are kept and a portion is missing. In the table there are 400,000 or so clones, 88% of which are singletons. Concerning this clone: The antigen is not known.

The starting material was peripheral blood, obtained in a trial of Ad26.COV2.S vaccine versus placebo. J is TRBJ2-7 and V is TRBV29-1; 7 bases are shared with TRBD1. The sequence derives from a person aged 18-65 years who received the Ad26.COV2.S COVID-19 vaccine or a placebo. CDR3 protein: CSVGQGIYEQYF. In DNA, the CDR3 is TGCAGCGTTGGACAGGGAATCTACGAGCAGTACTTC.